Sequencing of this T cell receptor (beta chain) was carried out in a study of T cell clonality in common variable immunodeficiency. Whole-study findings and limits: CVID subjects shared fewer TCRbeta clones than healthy controls did. Compared with healthy controls, CVID subjects showed increased TCRbeta clonality, mostly in about a third.

Sequencing was performed with immunoSEQ multiplex PCR; in TCRdb, only in-frame clones are kept and a portion is missing. The sample shows 35,000 to 50,000 clones, none of them appearing just once. There are many counts of this clone. Its antigen is not identified. The observed sequence ends 3 residues before the CDR3 terminus, with the missing tail filled in from the germline J gene. The CDR3 runs to 17 residues. V trimming: 4 bases; J trimming: 1 base; junction bases outside the gene matches: 7. Per germline, CDR1 SGHTA and CDR2 FQGTGA. V gene TRBV7-3 combines with J gene TRBJ2-6; TRBD1 matches 7 bases. Sequencing was done on a sample of peripheral blood mononuclear cells. This clonotype originated in a person aged 18 to 69 in good health. This chain's CDR3 is CASSSTGKSSGANVLTF. CDR3 DNA, as far as it was read: TGTGCCAGCAGCTCGACAGGGAAATCGTCTGGGGCCAACGTC.